Following are 31 T cell receptor beta chains from one sample sequenced in a study of cytomegalovirus exposure and HLA in healthy donors. Researchers ran the PCR with 60 Vbeta and 13 Jbeta primers. The repertoire was sequenced with immunoSEQ multiplex PCR; TCRdb's copy has only in-frame clones and lacks some. The repertoire consists of roughly 190,000 clones, with roughly four fifths occurring once and the leading ten covering around 3.3%. The sequenced sample was PBMCs. Source of these receptors: a woman in her 30s in good health and CMV-seropositive.

This clone was counted a single time. The chain couples TRBV7-9 to TRBJ2-5; unclear D gene. From germline, CDR1 is SEHNR and CDR2 FQNEAQ (reference sequence). V was clipped by 1 base and J by 3 bases, with 9 bases between them. CDR3 length equals 14 residues. In DNA, the CDR3 is TGTGCCAGCAGCTTAGTAGTCAGCGAAGAGACCCAGTACTTC. This gives the protein CASSLVVSEETQYF.

The genes are TRBV7-2 and TRBJ2-1; 8 nucleotides align to TRBD2. This CDR3 contains 15 residues. Germline CDR1 reads SGHTA; CDR2 reads FQGNSA. With V trimmed by 7 bases and J by 0 bases, 5 bases remained unmatched. The CDR3 nucleotides are TGTGCCAGCATCCTGGGGACTAGCTCCTACAATGAGCAGTTCTTC. It translates to CASILGTSSYNEQFF.

J is TRBJ2-1 and V is TRBV29-1; 9 bases fit TRBD2. The CDR3 is made up of 15 amino acids. After removal of 6 bases from V and 0 bases from J, the junction contained 6 bases not matched to a gene. Germline V gene lookup returns CDR1 SQVTM and CDR2 ANQGSEA. The CDR3 here is CSVVSGSPSYNEQFF. The CDR3 DNA follows: TGCAGCGTCGTTAGCGGGAGCCCCTCCTACAATGAGCAGTTCTTC.

This rearrangement joins TRBV27 to TRBJ2-1, with D maybe TRBD2 (5 bases). Germline CDR1 is MNHEY and CDR2 is SMNVEV (reference sequence). The CDR3 consists of 15 residues. Trimming cost V 8 bases and J 5 bases, with 19 bases left between them. The CDR3 DNA reads TGTGCCAGCGGCTTTTACTCAGCGGTGGACAATGAGCAGTTCTTC. Translating it yields CASGFYSAVDNEQFF.

This chain links TRBV10-2 with TRBJ1-2; D is possibly TRBD1 (6 bases). Germline loops: CDR1 WSHSY, CDR2 SAAADI. The CDR3 runs 13 residues. The V end was cut by 10 bases, the J end by 7 bases, with 19 bases between. CDR3 nucleotide sequence: TGCGCCAAGGGACGGGGGGGGCCTTGTGGCTACACCTTC. This encodes CAKGRGGPCGYTF.

The chain is built from TRBV10-3 and TRBJ1-1; TRBD1 might be the D (5 bases). The V gene's germline CDR1 is ENHRY and CDR2 SYGVKD. This CDR3 comprises 14 residues. Between the trimmed V and J ends, which lost 7 bases and 4 bases, there was a span of 16 bases. This CDR3 reads CAITGTGGFTEAFF. CDR3 sequence (DNA): TGTGCCATCACTGGGACGGGAGGGTTCACTGAAGCTTTCTTT.

This clone has just a few counts. The junction shows a germline mismatch at one end, possibly a read error. The chain uses TRBV7-9 and TRBJ1-2; TRBD1 is a possible D gene (5 bases). Germline V gives CDR1 SEHNR, CDR2 FQNEAQ (reference sequence). This CDR3 spans 16 amino acids. CDR3: CSSSSGDFSVGYGYTF. The CDR3 DNA sequence: TGTTCCAGCAGCTCGGGGGATTTCTCAGTGGGCTATGGCTACACCTTC.

This clone occurred a few times. The chain links TRBV7-2 to TRBJ2-7; 10 nucleotides match TRBD2. CDR1 is SGHTA and CDR2 is FQGNSA in the germline V gene. With 4 bases clipped from V and 6 bases from J, the junction kept 12 bases outside the gene matches. The CDR3 is 16 amino acids. The CDR3 DNA is TGTGCCAGCAGCTACCGCGGACTAGCGGTAGGTGTCGAGCAGTACTTC. Amino acids: CASSYRGLAVGVEQYF.

V is TRBV15 and J is TRBJ1-1, with 7 bases matching TRBD1. This CDR3 region has 14 residues. Trimming removed 5 bases from V and 1 base from J; junction bases left unmatched: 4. CDR1 is LNHNV, CDR2 YYDKDF, per germline (reference sequence). In nucleotides, the CDR3 is TGTGCCACCAGCTGGCGACAGGGGAACACTGAAGCTTTCTTT. The encoded protein is CATSWRQGNTEAFF. The variable domain in full, with the rest retrieved from reference TRBV15 and TRBJ1-1, is DAMVIQNPRYQVTQFGKPVTLSCSQTLNHNVMYWYQQKSSQAPKLLFHYYDKDFNNEADTPDNFQSRRPNTSFCFLDIRSPGLGDTAMYLCATSWRQGNTEAFFGQGTRLTVV.

This clone was recorded only once. The chain combines TRBV10-1 with TRBJ2-3; 12 positions agree with TRBD2. CDR3 length: 15 amino acids. V lost 4 bases and J lost 6; bases outside the gene matches: 5. Germline CDR1 is WNHNN and CDR2 is SYGVQD (reference sequence). This CDR3 reads CASSGLAGVWDTQYF. The CDR3 nucleotides read TGCGCCAGCAGTGGACTAGCGGGAGTATGGGATACGCAGTATTTT.

J is TRBJ2-7 and V is TRBV15, with TRBD2 matching over 7 bases. With 0 bases clipped from V and 2 bases from J, the junction kept 10 bases outside the gene matches. The CDR3 sequence is 17 residues long. Germline V gene lookup returns CDR1 LNHNV and CDR2 YYDKDF (reference sequence). The CDR3 loop is CATSRDLWEGPPYEQYF. Here the CDR3 DNA reads TGTGCCACCAGCAGAGATCTCTGGGAGGGCCCCCCCTACGAGCAGTACTTC.

The CDR3 sequence is CASSRDTSYEQYF. DNA for the CDR3: TGTGCCAGCAGCCGGGACACCTCCTACGAGCAGTACTTC. The V call is TRBV5-6, the J call TRBJ2-7, with D maybe TRBD1 (6 bases). From germline, CDR1 is SGHDT and CDR2 YYEEEE. This CDR3 has 13 amino acids. The V and J ends lost 4 bases and 0 bases respectively, with 8 bases between them.

The chain employs TRBV19 and TRBJ1-4; possible D gene TRBD1, 6 bases. Germline values: CDR1 LNHDA, CDR2 SQIVND (reference sequence). The V and J ends lost 3 bases and 8 bases respectively, with 16 bases between them. The CDR3 loop spans 15 amino acids. The CDR3 reads CASSMGAGRGEKLFF. CDR3 DNA: TGTGCCAGTAGTATGGGGGCCGGGCGAGGCGAAAAACTGTTTTTT.

This chain links TRBV6-1 with TRBJ2-7; D ambiguous. Germline V gives CDR1 MNHNS, CDR2 SASEGT. V was clipped by 5 bases and J by 5 bases, with 19 bases between them. There are 15 residues in the CDR3. This chain's CDR3 is CASSRSSAYGNEQYF. CDR3 nucleotides: TGTGCCAGCAGTCGCTCCTCTGCGTACGGTAACGAGCAGTACTTC.

V gene TRBV6-6 combines with J gene TRBJ1-2, with 7 nucleotides matching TRBD1. The CDR3 consists of 14 residues. CDR1 and CDR2 from the germline V gene are MNHNY and SVGAGI (reference sequence). V gave up 5 bases and J gave up 4 bases; unmatched junction bases: 7. CDR3 sequence (DNA): TGTGCCAGCAGTCAAATCGGGACAGCCTATGGCTACACCTTC. Its translation is CASSQIGTAYGYTF.

The chain uses TRBV11-2 and TRBJ2-1; TRBD1 might be the D (6 bases). V lost 5 bases, J lost 4 bases, and 21 bases lay in between. Germline V lookup: CDR1 SGHAT, CDR2 FQNNGV. The CDR3 is made up of 17 amino acids. CDR3 in DNA: TGTGCCAGCAGCCCAACCGGGACAATAGGGGGTTACAATGAGCAGTTCTTC. Residues: CASSPTGTIGGYNEQFF.

The chain combines TRBV6-5 with TRBJ2-7, with a possible D match to TRBD1 (6 bases). V was trimmed by 5 bases and J by 4 bases, leaving 15 bases between them. The CDR3 is 14 amino acids. Per the germline V gene, CDR1 is MNHEY and CDR2 is SVGAGI. CDR3 amino acids: CASSEGGRGYEQYF. CDR3 coding DNA: TGTGCCAGCAGTGAAGGCGGCAGGGGATACGAGCAGTACTTC.

The CDR3 here is CATSRDLGDSPNEQFF. CDR3 DNA: TGTGCCACCAGCAGAGATCTCGGGGACTCGCCCAATGAGCAGTTCTTC. This chain joins TRBV15 and TRBJ2-1, with D perhaps matching TRBD2 (6 bases). The germline CDR1 and CDR2 sequences are LNHNV and YYDKDF (reference sequence). V lost 0 bases to trimming and J lost 6 bases, with 15 bases between them. This CDR3 has 16 residues. Based on the CDR3 plus reference TRBV15 and TRBJ2-1, the full variable domain is DAMVIQNPRYQVTQFGKPVTLSCSQTLNHNVMYWYQQKSSQAPKLLFHYYDKDFNNEADTPDNFQSRRPNTSFCFLDIRSPGLGDTAMYLCATSRDLGDSPNEQFFGPGTRLTVL.

This clone has just one count. J is TRBJ2-4 and V is TRBV4-1; 10 bases align to TRBD2. V was clipped by 0 bases and J by 7 bases; unmatched bases: 3. This CDR3 comprises 15 residues. Germline loops: CDR1 MGHRA, CDR2 YSYEKL. The DNA of the CDR3 is TGCGCCAGCAGCCAAGATCCAGCGGGAGGGAACATTCAGTACTTC. Protein: CASSQDPAGGNIQYF.

The chain couples TRBV27 to TRBJ2-7; a weak D match, TRBD1 (6 bases). Trimming cost V 3 bases and J 4 bases, with 13 bases left between them. Per the germline V gene, CDR1 is MNHEY and CDR2 is SMNVEV (reference sequence). CDR3 length: 14 amino acids. CDR3 sequence reads: CASSFRQGPYEQYF. CDR3 bases: TGTGCCAGCAGTTTCAGGCAGGGGCCATACGAGCAGTACTTC.

The rearrangement links TRBV7-9 to TRBJ1-4; D might be TRBD1 (6 bases). Trimming left V 8 bases short and J 3 bases short, with 19 bases between. This CDR3 is 16 amino acids long. Germline assignment: CDR1 SEHNR and CDR2 FQNEAQ (reference sequence). The CDR3 region has the DNA TGTGCCAGCGCCCCTCCCGGGAGGGGGGCTAATGAAAAACTGTTTTTT. The encoded protein is CASAPPGRGANEKLFF. The entire variable domain, with the rest obtained from reference TRBV7-9 and TRBJ1-4, is as follows: DTGVSQNPRHKITKRGQNVTFRCDPISEHNRLYWYRQTLGQGPEFLTYFQNEAQLEKSRLLSDRFSAERPKGSFSTLEIQRTEQGDSAMYLCASAPPGRGANEKLFFGSGTQLSVL.

This clone was picked up a small number of times. The V call is TRBV7-2, the J call TRBJ2-7; possibly TRBD2 for D (6 bases). Trimming left V 1 base short and J 6 bases short, with 10 bases between. This CDR3 comprises 13 residues. The germline V gene encodes CDR1 SGHTA and CDR2 FQGNSA. The CDR3 loop is CASSLGLVGEQYF. The CDR3 nucleotides read TGTGCCAGCAGCTTAGGACTAGTAGGCGAGCAGTACTTC.

This clone was found a few times. The chain couples TRBV19 to TRBJ2-6; possible D gene TRBD1, 6 bases. This CDR3 spans 17 amino acids. V gave up 8 bases and J gave up 4 bases, with 21 bases separating them. CDR1 and CDR2 from the germline V gene are LNHDA and SQIVND (reference sequence). In DNA form, the CDR3 reads TGTGCCAGTGGCCGGGACATTAATCTGGGAGGGGCCAACGTCCTGACTTTC. Amino acid sequence: CASGRDINLGGANVLTF.

The chain has TRBV14 and TRBJ2-7; a possible D gene is TRBD2 (6 bases). Looked up from germline, CDR1 is SGHDN and CDR2 is FVKESK. CDR3 size: 16 residues. The germline V and J ends were trimmed by 3 bases and 3 bases, with 18 bases remaining between them. CDR3 sequence reads: CASSHLVGGTLYEQYF. The CDR3 region has the DNA TGTGCCAGCAGCCACCTGGTTGGGGGGACCCTCTACGAGCAGTACTTC.

This sequence joins TRBV5-1 and TRBJ1-2; possible D gene TRBD1, 5 bases. The germline V gene encodes CDR1 SGHRS and CDR2 YFSETQ. V shed 5 bases and J shed 8 bases, with 13 bases lying between them. CDR3 length: 12 residues. CDR3 sequence (DNA): TGCGCCAGCAGTGTAGGGACTGGCGGCTACACCTTC. Translation: CASSVGTGGYTF.

This chain joins TRBV6-4 and TRBJ2-2; 8 nucleotides agree with TRBD2. The CDR3 is made up of 16 amino acids. V trimming: 2 bases; J trimming: 2 bases; junction bases outside the gene matches: 4. Germline CDR1 is MRHNA and CDR2 is SNTAGT. In DNA form, the CDR3 reads TGTGCCAGCAGTGACACGGGAGGGCCAAACACCGGGGAGCTGTTTTTT. Protein product: CASSDTGGPNTGELFF.

The genes are TRBV5-1 and TRBJ2-5, with D tentatively TRBD2 (5 bases). CDR3 length equals 14 residues. Trimming took 0 bases from V and 2 from J, leaving 8 bases between them. CDR1 is SGHRS, CDR2 YFSETQ, per germline. The CDR3 sequence: CASSLEPGQETQYF. The CDR3 DNA is TGCGCCAGCAGCTTGGAGCCGGGGCAAGAGACCCAGTACTTC.

CDR3 nucleotide sequence: TGTGCCAGCAGCCAGCCGGGACTAGCAGGTTCCGAGCAGTACTTC. It encodes CASSQPGLAGSEQYF. The V call is TRBV4-2, the J call TRBJ2-7, with 9 bases that match TRBD2. The CDR3 has 15 amino acids. V dropped 3 bases and J dropped 6; count of bases not matched to a gene: 9. Germline V CDR1 and CDR2: LGHNA, YNFKEQ.

The chain has TRBV5-4 and TRBJ2-2; the match to TRBD1 covers 8 bases. Germline-derived CDR1 and CDR2 are SGHNT and YYREEE (reference sequence). This CDR3 spans 14 amino acids. The J segment lost 8 bases and the V segment lost 4 bases, leaving 7 bases of the junction unmatched. CDR3 bases: TGTGCCAGCAGCCTAGGACAGGGCGAGGGGGAGCTGTTTTTT. Translated, it gives CASSLGQGEGELFF.

The J gene is TRBJ2-2, the V gene TRBV28; tentative D call: TRBD2 (6 bases). CDR1 and CDR2 from the germline V gene are MDHEN and SYDVKM. The ends were cut back, 6 bases at V and 5 bases at J, with 16 bases in the middle. This CDR3 comprises 15 residues. For the CDR3, the DNA is TGTGCCAGCAGATTACTCCGGACTAATACCGGGGAGCTGTTTTTT. The encoded protein is CASRLLRTNTGELFF.

This clone was picked up a small number of times. The chain joins TRBV27 to TRBJ2-5; D gene unclear. The length of the CDR3 is 17 residues. V gave up 5 bases and J gave up 4 bases, with 23 bases separating them. Germline CDR1 reads MNHEY; CDR2 reads SMNVEV (reference sequence). The CDR3 DNA is TGTGCCAGCAGTCAAATGGTTGCGGCTGTCACTGTAGAGACCCAGTACTTC. This sequence encodes CASSQMVAAVTVETQYF.